The T cell receptor beta chain described here comes from a study of blood T cell repertoires in COVID-19. Sequenced by immunoSEQ multiplex PCR; TCRdb stores in-frame clones only, minus some. The sample yields some 400,000 clones, 85% to 90% seen once. The CDR3 extends over 13 amino acids. V was pared by 8 bases and J by 1 base, with 11 bases between. Germline values: CDR1 LNHNV, CDR2 YYDKDF (reference sequence). This clonotype was sampled from a woman younger than 45 who had recovered from COVID-19. This chain connects TRBV15 to TRBJ1-1; a weak D match, TRBD1 (5 bases). Sequencing was carried out using PBMCs or T cells enriched from blood (not recorded which). CDR3 bases: TGTGCCACCCGCCGCGGGGGGAACACTGAAGCTTTCTTT. This encodes CATRRGGNTEAFF.